The sequence of this T cell receptor beta chain was determined in a study of T-cell memory formation after mild COVID-19. CDR1 and CDR2 (germline): MNHEY, SVGAGI. The CDR3 totals 18 residues. The ends lost 4 bases at V and 1 base at J; junction bases unmatched: 13. The table lists this clonotype with a few counts. TCRdb called the 5' RACE reads again in MiXCR, with one record for every CDR3 protein. Of about 240,000 distinct CDR3 sequences listed, 8% to 9.5% are singletons. The sample taken for sequencing was PBMCs or a T cell subset sorted from them (not recorded which). This sequence joins TRBV6-5 and TRBJ2-7; 10 nucleotides match TRBD1. The sequence was obtained from a man between 18 and 35 years old who had mild COVID-19 (a few samples of this study predate the infection). Cell type and time point are not known. CDR3 amino acids: CASSFTGQGRIGSYEQYF. CDR3 DNA: TGTGCCAGCAGTTTTACGGGACAGGGGAGGATCGGATCCTACGAGCAGTACTTC.